The clone carrying this T cell receptor beta chain was found once. These data originate in a study of blood T cell repertoires in COVID-19. For the study at large: PBMCs, B-cell-depleted T cells, or T cells provided the cDNA or gDNA that made up the material.

Study processing details: Reference gene primer amplification gave nucleated cell count estimates. Only in-frame clones appear in the TCRdb table, and some are missing; sequencing was by immunoSEQ multiplex PCR. The V and J calls and clone size were taken over from that table, and D and trimming were inferred from the DNA. The sample consists of about 190,000 clones, roughly 82% of them appearing once. Researchers sorted participants into cohorts using their self-reported clinical history. Resolution of symptoms, clearance, or two negative PCRs was present in recovered Cohort 3 donors. Germline assignment: CDR1 SEHNR and CDR2 FQNEAQ (reference sequence). V lost 0 bases to trimming and J lost 16 bases, with 16 bases between them. The CDR3 has 13 residues.

Sequencing input: PBMCs or T cells enriched from blood (not recorded which). The chain couples TRBV7-9 to TRBJ2-1, with a possible D match to TRBD2 (5 bases). The sequence was obtained from a woman aged 25 to 39 who had recovered from COVID-19. CDR3 sequence: CASSLAGSQGGFF. The DNA of the CDR3 is TGTGCCAGCAGCTTAGCAGGCTCCCAAGGAGGTTTCTTC. The full variable domain, completed using reference TRBV7-9 and TRBJ2-1, is DTGVSQNPRHKITKRGQNVTFRCDPISEHNRLYWYRQTLGQGPEFLTYFQNEAQLEKSRLLSDRFSAERPKGSFSTLEIQRTEQGDSAMYLCASSLAGSQGGFFGPGTRLTVL.